These 23 T cell receptor beta chains were sequenced from one sample in a study of regulatory T cells in long-lasting Graves disease (dated by TCRdb to about 2021). The library was produced with multiplex PCR. The sequencing machine was an Illumina HiSeq 4000. CDR3 regions were amplified by Arm-PCR with iRepertoire HTBI primers to construct TCR beta libraries. TCRdb trimmed the raw reads at Q25, called clones with MiXCR and kept productive beta chains. Merged by CDR3 protein, the rows form single entries marked with the most common genes and DNA. The sample includes about 440,000 distinct CDR3 sequences, with 15% observed a single time. Approximately 16% of the sample comes from the top ten. The intended sense of this specimen's time point label: newly diagnosed GD, antithyroid drugs for less than 3 months. For both TCR sequencing and RNA sequencing, RNA was extracted from PBMCs in TRIzol. The data also belong to a second study, concerning T cells in Graves' hyperthyroidism and ophthalmopathy.

Sample: peripheral blood mononuclear cells (PBMCs), taken at new diagnosis, from a patient treated with antithyroid drugs. Receptors were obtained from a woman in her twenties or thirties with Graves disease. Donor details come from another sample of the same person, matched by shared clones.

Comment on this clonotype: At one end the junction does not follow the germline gene, possibly because of a read error. The chain couples TRBV12-3 or TRBV12-4 to TRBJ2-1, with D possibly being TRBD2 (6 bases). There are 13 residues in the CDR3. CDR3 protein: CANSLGSGNEQFF. The DNA of the CDR3 is TGTGCCAACAGTTTAGGTAGCGGCAATGAGCAGTTCTTC.

This clonotype was picked up many times. This rearrangement joins TRBV3-1 to TRBJ1-4, with a possible D match to TRBD1 (6 bases). Germline CDR1 reads LGHDT; CDR2 reads YNNKEL (reference sequence). The V end was cut by 0 bases, the J end by 9 bases, with 17 bases between. CDR3 length: 16 amino acids. This chain's CDR3 is CASSQEAGGVWKKLFF. CDR3 nucleotide sequence: TGTGCCAGCAGCCAAGAAGCGGGGGGCGTTTGGAAAAAACTGTTTTTT.

This clonotype was recorded many times. This rearrangement joins TRBV3-1 to TRBJ2-1; D is perhaps TRBD1 or TRBD2 (5 bases each). There are 14 residues in the CDR3. Deletions cut 3 bases from V and 4 bases from J, with 10 bases between. The germline CDR1 and CDR2 sequences are LGHDT and YNNKEL (reference sequence). The CDR3 loop is CASSQAGTYNEQFF. The CDR3 region has the DNA TGTGCCAGCAGCCAGGCCGGGACGTACAATGAGCAGTTCTTC.

This clonotype was observed many times. The rearrangement links TRBV7-8 to TRBJ1-2; D gene uncertain. The V gene lost 4 bases and the J gene lost 3 bases, with 12 bases spanning the gap. CDR1 SGHVS and CDR2 FQNEAQ come from the germline V gene. The CDR3 consists of 14 residues. In DNA, the CDR3 is TGTGCCAGCAGCTCTCAGGACTGGGACTATGGCTACACCTTC. Translation gives CASSSQDWDYGYTF. The full variable domain, with the rest looked up from reference TRBV7-8 and TRBJ1-2, is GAGVSQSPRYKVAKRGQDVALRCDPISGHVSLFWYQQALGQGPEFLTYFQNEAQLDKSGLPSDRFFAERPEGSVSTLKIQRTQQEDSAVYLCASSSQDWDYGYTFGSGTRLTVV.

This clonotype was observed a few times. The rearrangement links TRBV7-7 to TRBJ2-1; possible D gene TRBD2, 5 bases. There are 14 residues in the CDR3. The ends were cut back, 5 bases at V and 7 bases at J, with 15 bases in the middle. Per the germline V gene, CDR1 is SSHAT and CDR2 is FNYEAQ (reference sequence). The CDR3 loop reads CASSPGTRENEQFF. In DNA, the CDR3 is TGTGCCAGCAGCCCTGGTACTAGAGAGAATGAGCAGTTCTTC.

Remarks on this clonotype: A single base separates this from a much larger clone, so it may be a read error. V usage is TRBV9 and J usage is TRBJ2-7; D gene ambiguous. Looked up from germline, CDR1 is SGDLS and CDR2 is YYNGEE. This CDR3 region has 12 residues. Deletions cut 0 bases from V and 7 bases from J, with 8 bases between. CDR3 loop: CASSVGGMEQYF. CDR3 nucleotide sequence: TGTGCCAGCAGCGTAGGGGGAATGGAGCAGTACTTC.

A remark on this clonotype: A clone one base away is much larger, so this may be a read error. The V and J genes are TRBV11-2 and TRBJ2-5; the D gene is possibly TRBD2 (6 bases). The CDR3 runs to 14 residues. With 6 bases removed from V and 11 bases from J, the gap between germline ends came to 22 bases. Germline loops: CDR1 SGHAT, CDR2 FQNNGV. CDR3 loop: CASRRPGGPDEQYF. The CDR3 DNA reads as TGTGCCAGCAGGAGACCCGGAGGGCCCGATGAGCAGTACTTC.

This chain links TRBV4-1 with TRBJ2-7, with a possible D match to TRBD2 (5 bases). Germline CDR1 reads MGHRA; CDR2 reads YSYEKL. This CDR3 spans 17 amino acids. The V end lost 0 bases, the J end lost 4 bases, and 19 bases lay between the germline ends. This chain's CDR3 is CASSQDSGLATPYEQYF. DNA of the CDR3: TGCGCCAGCAGCCAAGACTCGGGGTTAGCAACCCCTTACGAGCAGTACTTC.

In this sample, this clonotype turned up many times. The gene calls are TRBV12-3 or TRBV12-4 and TRBJ2-1, with 8 bases fitting TRBD1. The ends lost 5 bases at V and 6 bases at J; junction bases unmatched: 9. CDR3 length equals 15 residues. CDR3 DNA: TGTGCCAGCAGTCACCAGGGGGCTTACGGCAATGAGCAGTTCTTC. Amino acids: CASSHQGAYGNEQFF.

This clonotype was detected many times. This sequence joins TRBV5-1 and TRBJ2-3; D possibly corresponds to TRBD1 (5 bases). The CDR3 runs 14 residues. The V gene lost 2 bases and the J gene lost 4 bases, with 11 bases spanning the gap. Germline CDR1 and CDR2: SGHRS and YFSETQ. CDR3 residues: CASSLGAPADTQYF. CDR3 DNA: TGCGCCAGCAGCTTAGGGGCACCCGCAGATACGCAGTATTTT.

A few counts support this clonotype. The rearrangement links TRBV20-1 to TRBJ2-7; no clear D gene. Per the germline V gene, CDR1 is DFQATT and CDR2 is SNEGSKA (reference sequence). V dropped 6 bases and J dropped 0 bases, with 6 bases sitting between them. The CDR3 loop spans 11 amino acids. The DNA for the CDR3 is TGCAGTGCGGAAGACTCCTACGAGCAGTACTTC. Encoded protein: CSAEDSYEQYF.

The table lists this clonotype with many counts. This chain connects TRBV29-1 to TRBJ2-5; D gene ambiguous. Deletions cut 6 bases from V and 5 bases from J, with 10 bases between. Germline-derived CDR1 and CDR2 are SQVTM and ANQGSEA. CDR3 length: 11 amino acids. The CDR3 protein is CSVVLGETQYF. CDR3 sequence (DNA): TGCAGCGTCGTCCTCGGGGAGACCCAGTACTTC.

About this clonotype: A much larger clone differs from this one at a single base, so this may be a read error. The rearrangement uses TRBV28 and TRBJ1-1, with D possibly being TRBD1 (6 bases). In germline, CDR1 is MDHEN, CDR2 SYDVKM. CDR3 length: 15 residues. V gave up 7 bases and J gave up 1 base, with 16 bases separating them. CDR3 in amino acids: CASIRGGGGNTEAFF. CDR3 nucleotides: TGTGCCAGCATTCGGGGGGGCGGGGGGAACACTGAAGCTTTCTTT.

This clonotype was counted many times. The chain carries TRBV6-1 and TRBJ2-7; D tentatively reads TRBD1 or TRBD2 (5 bases each). Per the germline V gene, CDR1 is MNHNS and CDR2 is SASEGT. Trimming stripped 7 bases from V and 5 bases from J, with 18 bases between. The CDR3 totals 14 residues. CDR3 sequence reads: CASTQGREGNEQYF. The CDR3 DNA reads TGTGCCAGCACCCAAGGACGTGAGGGGAACGAGCAGTACTTC.

This clonotype was detected many times. This chain uses TRBV30 with TRBJ2-7, with 11 nucleotides matching TRBD1. Trimming took 2 bases from V and 2 from J; bases not matched to a gene: 5. Germline V lookup: CDR1 GTSNPN, CDR2 SVGIG (reference sequence). The CDR3 has 15 amino acids. Written as DNA, the CDR3 is TGTGCCTGGAGTCTCGGACAGGGGGCTACCTACGAGCAGTACTTC. This codes for CAWSLGQGATYEQYF.

This clonotype was found once. The conserved final phenylalanine or tryptophan is absent from the CDR3, which likely points to a read error. The CDR3, as DNA: TGTGCCAGCAGTATAACCGGGACTAGCGGATACACAGATACGCAGTATTCT. Amino acids: CASSITGTSGYTDTQYS. J is TRBJ2-3 and V is TRBV27; 11 bases are shared with TRBD2. V lost 5 bases and J lost 2; bases outside the gene matches: 9. Germline CDR1 MNHEY, CDR2 SMNVEV (reference sequence). There are 17 residues in the CDR3.

This clonotype was counted ten times or more. The CDR3 region is CASSLWGPDNEQFF. CDR3 bases: TGTGCCAGCAGTCTGTGGGGCCCTGACAATGAGCAGTTCTTC. This sequence joins TRBV6-2 or TRBV6-3 and TRBJ2-1, with a weak D call TRBD1 (5 bases). CDR1 and CDR2 (germline): MNHEY, SVGEGT. This CDR3 spans 14 amino acids. V was pared by 5 bases and J by 5 bases, with 13 bases between.

A few counts support this clonotype. The V gene is TRBV15, the J gene TRBJ1-3; TRBD1 matches at 7 bases. V dropped 4 bases and J dropped 5; count of bases not matched to a gene: 5. Germline V CDR1 and CDR2: LNHNV, YYDKDF (reference sequence). The CDR3 has 14 amino acids. Here the CDR3 reads CATSIRDSRNTIYF. In DNA form, the CDR3 reads TGTGCCACCAGCATTCGGGACAGCAGAAACACCATATATTTT.

Ten or more counts support this clonotype. A much larger clone differs by one base, so this may be a read error. The chain is built from TRBV11-3 and TRBJ1-1, with D uncertain. CDR3 length equals 14 residues. Trimming shortened V by 1 base and J by 0 bases, and 6 bases separated the two germline ends. Germline V gene lookup returns CDR1 SGHNT and CDR2 YENEEA. CDR3 loop: CASSLVGLNTEAFF. CDR3 in DNA: TGTGCCAGCAGCTTAGTGGGATTGAACACTGAAGCTTTCTTT.

This clonotype was seen ten or more times. V and J are TRBV11-2 and TRBJ1-2, with D maybe TRBD1 (6 bases). Germline V gene data show CDR1 as SGHAT and CDR2 as FQNNGV. Trimming stripped 5 bases from V and 2 bases from J, with 9 bases between. The CDR3 totals 13 residues. The CDR3, as DNA: TGTGCCAGCAGCCCTACAGGGAACTATGGCTACACCTTC. This translates into CASSPTGNYGYTF.

The table lists this clonotype with many counts. The genes are TRBV12-3 or TRBV12-4 and TRBJ1-2; D is unresolved. The CDR3 is made up of 12 amino acids. V was clipped by 5 bases and J by 3 bases, with 7 bases between them. In DNA form, the CDR3 reads TGTGCCAGCAGTGTAGGTGACTATGGCTACACCTTC. Its translation is CASSVGDYGYTF.

This clonotype was counted at least ten times. The chain links TRBV20-1 to TRBJ2-1; 7 positions agree with TRBD2. This CDR3 has 12 amino acids. Germline V lookup: CDR1 DFQATT, CDR2 SNEGSKA (reference sequence). CDR3 coding DNA: TGCATGGGAGGGAGCTCCTACAATGAGCAGTTCTTC. It yields the protein CMGGSSYNEQFF.

V is TRBV12-5 and J is TRBJ2-2; 8 bases fit TRBD2. Trimming took 2 bases from V and 5 from J; bases not matched to a gene: 4. This CDR3 region has 15 residues. From germline, CDR1 is LGHNT and CDR2 FRNRAP. The CDR3 nucleotides read TGTGCTAGTGGTTTGAACGGGAGGGATACCGGGGAGCTGTTTTTT. It codes for CASGLNGRDTGELFF. Together with reference TRBV12-5 and TRBJ2-2, the CDR3 gives the full variable domain: DARVTQTPRHKVTEMGQEVTMRCQPILGHNTVFWYRQTMMQGLELLAYFRNRAPLDDSGMPKDRFSAEMPDATLATLKIQPSEPRDSAVYFCASGLNGRDTGELFFGEGSRLTVL.